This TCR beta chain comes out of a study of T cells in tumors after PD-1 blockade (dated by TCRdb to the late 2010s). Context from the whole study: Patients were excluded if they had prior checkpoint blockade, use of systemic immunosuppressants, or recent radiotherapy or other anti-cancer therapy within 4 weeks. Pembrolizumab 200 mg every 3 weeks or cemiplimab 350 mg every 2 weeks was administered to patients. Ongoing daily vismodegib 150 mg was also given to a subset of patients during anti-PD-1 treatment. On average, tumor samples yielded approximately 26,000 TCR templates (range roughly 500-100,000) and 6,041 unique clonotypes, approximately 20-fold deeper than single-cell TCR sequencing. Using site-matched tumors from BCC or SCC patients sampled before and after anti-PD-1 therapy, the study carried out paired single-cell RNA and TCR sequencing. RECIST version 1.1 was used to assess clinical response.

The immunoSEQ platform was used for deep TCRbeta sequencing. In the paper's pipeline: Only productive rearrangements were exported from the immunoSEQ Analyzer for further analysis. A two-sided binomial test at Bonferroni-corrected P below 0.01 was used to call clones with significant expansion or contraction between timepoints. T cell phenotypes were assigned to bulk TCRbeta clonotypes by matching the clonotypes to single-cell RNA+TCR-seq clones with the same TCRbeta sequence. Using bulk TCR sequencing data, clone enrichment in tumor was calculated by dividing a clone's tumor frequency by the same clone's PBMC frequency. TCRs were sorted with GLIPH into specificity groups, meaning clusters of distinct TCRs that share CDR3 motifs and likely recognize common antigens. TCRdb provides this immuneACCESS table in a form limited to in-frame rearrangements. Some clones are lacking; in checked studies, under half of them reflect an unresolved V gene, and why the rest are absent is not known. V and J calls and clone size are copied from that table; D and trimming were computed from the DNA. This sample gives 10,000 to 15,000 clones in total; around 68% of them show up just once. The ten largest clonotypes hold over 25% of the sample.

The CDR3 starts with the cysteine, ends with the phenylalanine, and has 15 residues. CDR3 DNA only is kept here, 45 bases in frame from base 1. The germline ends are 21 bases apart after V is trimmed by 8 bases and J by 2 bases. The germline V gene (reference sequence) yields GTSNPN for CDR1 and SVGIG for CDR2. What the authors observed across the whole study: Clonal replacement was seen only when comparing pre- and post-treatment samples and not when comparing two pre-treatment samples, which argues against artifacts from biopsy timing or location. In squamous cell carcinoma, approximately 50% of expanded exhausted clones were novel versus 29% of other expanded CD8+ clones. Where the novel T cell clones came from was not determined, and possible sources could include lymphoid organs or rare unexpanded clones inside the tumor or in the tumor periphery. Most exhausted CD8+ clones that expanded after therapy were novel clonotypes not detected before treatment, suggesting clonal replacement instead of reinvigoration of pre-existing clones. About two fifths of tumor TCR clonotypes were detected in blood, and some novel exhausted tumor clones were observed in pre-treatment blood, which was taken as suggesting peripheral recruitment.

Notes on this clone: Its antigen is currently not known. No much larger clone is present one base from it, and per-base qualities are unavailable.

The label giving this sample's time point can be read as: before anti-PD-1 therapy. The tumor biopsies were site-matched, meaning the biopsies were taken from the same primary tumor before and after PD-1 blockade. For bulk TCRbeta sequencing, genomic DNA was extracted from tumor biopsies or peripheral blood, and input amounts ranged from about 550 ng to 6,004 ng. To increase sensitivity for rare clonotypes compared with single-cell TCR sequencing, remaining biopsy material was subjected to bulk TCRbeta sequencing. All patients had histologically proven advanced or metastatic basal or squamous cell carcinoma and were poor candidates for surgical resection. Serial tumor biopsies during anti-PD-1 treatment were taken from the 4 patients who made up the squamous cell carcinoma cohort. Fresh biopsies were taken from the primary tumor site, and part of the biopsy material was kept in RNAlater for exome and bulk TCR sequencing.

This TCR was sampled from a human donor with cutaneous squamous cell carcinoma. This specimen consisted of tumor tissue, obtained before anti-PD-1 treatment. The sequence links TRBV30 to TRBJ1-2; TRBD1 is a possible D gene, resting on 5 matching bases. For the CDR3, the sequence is CAAPGQGSGNYGYTF. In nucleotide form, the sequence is TGTGCCGCCCCGGGGCAGGGATCGGGAAACTATGGCTACACCTTC.